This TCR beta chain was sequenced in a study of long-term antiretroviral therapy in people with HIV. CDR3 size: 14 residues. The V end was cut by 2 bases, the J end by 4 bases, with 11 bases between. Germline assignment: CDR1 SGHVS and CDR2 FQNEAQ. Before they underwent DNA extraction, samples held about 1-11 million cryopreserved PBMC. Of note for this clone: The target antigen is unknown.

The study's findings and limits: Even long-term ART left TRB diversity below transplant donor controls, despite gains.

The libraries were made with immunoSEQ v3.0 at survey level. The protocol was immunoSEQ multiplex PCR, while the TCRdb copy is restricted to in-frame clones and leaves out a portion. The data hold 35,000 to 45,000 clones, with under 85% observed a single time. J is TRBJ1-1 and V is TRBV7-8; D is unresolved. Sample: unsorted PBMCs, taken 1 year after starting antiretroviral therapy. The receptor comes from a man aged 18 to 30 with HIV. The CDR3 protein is CASSLWEGSTEAFF. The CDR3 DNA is TGTGCCAGCAGCTTATGGGAGGGAAGCACTGAAGCTTTCTTT. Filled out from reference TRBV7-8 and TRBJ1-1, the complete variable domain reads GAGVSQSPRYKVAKRGQDVALRCDPISGHVSLFWYQQALGQGPEFLTYFQNEAQLDKSGLPSDRFFAERPEGSVSTLKIQRTQQEDSAVYLCASSLWEGSTEAFFGQGTRLTVV.